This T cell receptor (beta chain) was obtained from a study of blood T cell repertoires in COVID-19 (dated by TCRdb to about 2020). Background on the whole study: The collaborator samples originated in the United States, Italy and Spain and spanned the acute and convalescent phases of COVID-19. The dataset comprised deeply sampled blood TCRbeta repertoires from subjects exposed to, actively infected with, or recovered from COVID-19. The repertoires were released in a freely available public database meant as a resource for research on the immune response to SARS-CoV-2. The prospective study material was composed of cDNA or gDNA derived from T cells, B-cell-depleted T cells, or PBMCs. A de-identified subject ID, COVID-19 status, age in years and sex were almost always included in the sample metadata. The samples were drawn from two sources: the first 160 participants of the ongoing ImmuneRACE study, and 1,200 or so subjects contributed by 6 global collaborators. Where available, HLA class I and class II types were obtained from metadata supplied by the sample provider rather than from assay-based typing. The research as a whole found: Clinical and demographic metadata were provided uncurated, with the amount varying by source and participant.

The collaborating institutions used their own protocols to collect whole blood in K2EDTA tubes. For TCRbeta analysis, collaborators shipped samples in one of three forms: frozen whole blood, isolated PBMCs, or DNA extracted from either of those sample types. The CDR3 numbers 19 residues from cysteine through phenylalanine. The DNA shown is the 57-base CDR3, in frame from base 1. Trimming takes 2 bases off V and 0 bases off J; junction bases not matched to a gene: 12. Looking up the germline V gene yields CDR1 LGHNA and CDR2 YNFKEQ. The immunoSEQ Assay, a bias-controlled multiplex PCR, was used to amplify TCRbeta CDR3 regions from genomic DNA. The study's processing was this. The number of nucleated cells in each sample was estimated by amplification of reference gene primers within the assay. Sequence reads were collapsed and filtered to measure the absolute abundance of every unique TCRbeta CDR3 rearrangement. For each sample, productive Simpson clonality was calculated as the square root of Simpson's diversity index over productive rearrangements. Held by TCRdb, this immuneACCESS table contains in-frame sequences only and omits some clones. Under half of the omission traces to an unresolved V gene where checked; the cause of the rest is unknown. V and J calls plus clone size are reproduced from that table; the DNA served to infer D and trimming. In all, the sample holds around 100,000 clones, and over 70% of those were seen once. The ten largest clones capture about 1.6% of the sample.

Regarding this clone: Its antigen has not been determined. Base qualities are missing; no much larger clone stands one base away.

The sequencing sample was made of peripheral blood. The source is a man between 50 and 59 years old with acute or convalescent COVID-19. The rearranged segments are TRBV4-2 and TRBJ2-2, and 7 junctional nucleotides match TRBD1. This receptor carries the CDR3 CASSQYLTGALTNTGELFF. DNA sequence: TGTGCCAGCAGCCAATACCTAACAGGGGCCCTGACGAACACCGGGGAGCTGTTTTTT.